This T cell receptor (beta chain) comes out of a study of blood T cells in healthy people across ages. The second PCR ran about 6 to 12 cycles with a sample-barcoded 5' primer and J-beta primers. Every sample gave at least 2.5 million paired-end reads containing CDR3. Each CDR3 protein is one row after TCRdb ran MiXCR on the 5' RACE reads. The table records hundreds of thousands of distinct CDR3 sequences, more than 25% of them present only once. From germline, CDR1 is DFQATT and CDR2 SNEGSKA (reference sequence). Trimming took off 3 bases at V and 4 bases at J, with 3 bases between the two ends. The CDR3 totals 10 residues. This sample was also put to use in a study of T cells of mothers and their children. According to that study: The people who donated were a few healthy Caucasian mothers and their six children. Maternal samples each gave over 9 million TCR beta CDR3 reads, and child samples approximately 3 million each.

This sequence was found in a boy between 10 and 17 years old in good health. This rearrangement joins TRBV20-1 to TRBJ1-1, with D hard to call. The sample taken for sequencing was blood. The CDR3 here is CSARSTEAFF. For the CDR3, the DNA is TGCAGTGCTAGGAGCACTGAAGCTTTCTTT.